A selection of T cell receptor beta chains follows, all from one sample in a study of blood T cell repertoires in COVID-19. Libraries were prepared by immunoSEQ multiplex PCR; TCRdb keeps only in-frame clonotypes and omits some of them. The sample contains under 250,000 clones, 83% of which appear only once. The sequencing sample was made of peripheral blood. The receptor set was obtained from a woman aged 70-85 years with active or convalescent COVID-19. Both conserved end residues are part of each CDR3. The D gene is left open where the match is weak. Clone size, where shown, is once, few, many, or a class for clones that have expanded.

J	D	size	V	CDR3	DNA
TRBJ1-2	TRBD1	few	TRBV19	CASSTTGGDGYTF	TGTGCCAGTAGTACGACAGGGGGAGATGGCTACACCTTC
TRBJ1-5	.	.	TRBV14	CASSQRSNQPQHF	TGTGCCAGCAGCCAGAGAAGCAATCAGCCCCAGCATTTT
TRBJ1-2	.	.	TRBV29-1	CSASKGEDYGYTF	TGCAGCGCATCTAAGGGGGAAGACTATGGCTACACCTTC
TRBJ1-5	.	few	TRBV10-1	CASSEGQQLPFSNQPQHF	TGCGCCAGCAGTGAGGGACAGCAATTACCTTTTAGCAATCAGCCCCAGCATTTT
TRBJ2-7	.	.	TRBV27	CASSRQNNIYEQYF	TGTGCCAGCAGCAGGCAGAATAATATCTACGAGCAGTACTTC
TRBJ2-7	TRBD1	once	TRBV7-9	CASSPRDSHYEQYF	TGTGCCAGCAGCCCTCGGGACAGTCACTACGAGCAGTACTTC
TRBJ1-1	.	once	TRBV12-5	CASGSPPDSYTEAFF	TGTGCTAGTGGTTCCCCTCCGGACAGCTACACTGAAGCTTTCTTT
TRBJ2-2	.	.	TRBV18	CASSPQTGELFF	TGTGCCAGCTCCCCTCAGACCGGGGAGCTGTTTTTT
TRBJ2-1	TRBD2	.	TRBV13	CASSFPGGTEQFF	TGTGCCAGCAGCTTCCCGGGGGGGACTGAGCAGTTCTTC
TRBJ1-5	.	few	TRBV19	CASSGGPGNQPQHF	TGTGCCAGTAGCGGGGGGCCGGGCAATCAGCCCCAGCATTTT
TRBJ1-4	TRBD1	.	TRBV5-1	CASSLDRGGEKLFF	TGCGCCAGCAGCCTAGACAGGGGTGGTGAAAAACTGTTTTTT
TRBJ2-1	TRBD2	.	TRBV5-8	CASSLGSSGAYEQFF	TGTGCCAGCAGCTTGGGGTCTAGCGGGGCCTATGAGCAGTTCTTC
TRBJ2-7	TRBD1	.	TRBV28	CASSLPSRQGTYEQYF	TGTGCCAGCAGCTTACCTTCTCGACAGGGCACCTACGAGCAGTACTTC
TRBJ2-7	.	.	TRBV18	CASSPQGAYEQYF	TGTGCCAGCTCACCCCAGGGCGCCTACGAGCAGTACTTC
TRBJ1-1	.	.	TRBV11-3	CASSLSYYTEAFF	TGTGCCAGCAGCTTATCCTACTACACTGAAGCTTTCTTT
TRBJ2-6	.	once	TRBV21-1	CASSPRDRDSGANVLTF	TGTGCCAGCAGCCCCCGGGACAGAGACTCTGGGGCCAACGTCCTGACTTTC
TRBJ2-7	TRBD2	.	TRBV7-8	CASSLQTSGGYEQYF	TGTGCCAGCAGCTTACAGACTAGCGGGGGATACGAGCAGTACTTC
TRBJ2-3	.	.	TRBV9	CASSVAGFWTDTQYF	TGTGCCAGCAGCGTAGCGGGTTTCTGGACAGATACGCAGTATTTT
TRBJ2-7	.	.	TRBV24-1	CATSDPGVGTGGQYF	TGTGCCACCAGTGATCCGGGAGTGGGGACTGGCGGGCAGTACTTC
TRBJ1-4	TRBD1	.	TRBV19	CASGGQGAANEKLFF	TGTGCCAGTGGGGGACAGGGGGCAGCTAATGAAAAACTGTTTTTT
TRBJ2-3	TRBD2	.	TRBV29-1	CSGQTSGGADTQYF	TGCAGCGGGCAAACTAGCGGGGGGGCAGATACGCAGTATTTT
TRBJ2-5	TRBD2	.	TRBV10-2	CASSLAGRQETQYF	TGCGCCAGCAGTTTAGCGGGAAGGCAAGAGACCCAGTACTTC
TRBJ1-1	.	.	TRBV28	CASSFWGHPNTEAFF	TGTGCCAGCAGTTTTTGGGGACACCCGAACACTGAAGCTTTCTTT
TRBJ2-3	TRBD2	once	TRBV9	CASSRGSGGAIVGTDTQYF	TGTGCCAGCAGCCGGGGTAGCGGGGGGGCGATAGTTGGCACAGATACGCAGTATTTT
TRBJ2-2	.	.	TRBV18	CASSLGLVGNTGELFF	TGTGCCAGCTCACTGGGACTCGTCGGGAACACCGGGGAGCTGTTTTTT
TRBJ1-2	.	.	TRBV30	CAWSSISGLVGYTF	TGTGCCTGGAGTTCAATAAGCGGCCTGGTCGGCTACACCTTC
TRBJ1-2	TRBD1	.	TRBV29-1	CSVRPGQDYGYTF	TGCAGCGTGCGACCAGGACAGGACTATGGCTACACCTTC
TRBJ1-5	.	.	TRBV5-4	CASSGKCGPTSPRTQHF	TGTGCCAGCAGCGGGAAGTGCGGGCCTACAAGCCCCAGGACCCAGCATTTT
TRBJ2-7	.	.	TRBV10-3	CAISESRQHYEQYF	TGTGCCATCAGTGAGTCGAGGCAGCACTACGAGCAGTACTTC
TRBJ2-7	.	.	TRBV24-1	CATSDQGAKTYEQYF	TGTGCCACCAGTGACCAGGGCGCAAAGACCTACGAGCAGTACTTC
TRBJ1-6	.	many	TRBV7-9	CASSPPSRGGSPLHF	TGTGCCAGCAGCCCCCCTAGCAGGGGAGGGTCACCCCTCCACTTT
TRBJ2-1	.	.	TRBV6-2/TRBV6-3	CASSYRGGEQFF	TGTGCCAGCAGTTATCGCGGCGGCGAGCAGTTCTTC
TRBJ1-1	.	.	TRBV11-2	CASSLVLGMNTEAFF	TGTGCCAGCAGCTTAGTACTCGGGATGAACACTGAAGCTTTCTTT
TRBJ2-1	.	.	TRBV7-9	CASSLAVSSYNEQFF	TGTGCCAGCAGCTTAGCGGTGAGCTCCTACAATGAGCAGTTCTTC
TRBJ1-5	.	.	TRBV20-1	CSAEDNQPQHF	TGCAGTGCCGAGGATAATCAGCCCCAGCATTTT
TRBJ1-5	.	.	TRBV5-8	CASSLGDQPQHF	TGTGCCAGCAGCTTGGGAGATCAGCCCCAGCATTTT
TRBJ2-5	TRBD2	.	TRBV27	CASHTGASGRRKTQYF	TGTGCCAGTCATACCGGGGCTAGCGGGAGAAGGAAGACCCAGTACTTC
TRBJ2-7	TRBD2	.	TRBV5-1	CASSLGASGAYEQYF	TGCGCCAGCAGCTTAGGGGCTAGCGGTGCCTACGAGCAGTACTTC
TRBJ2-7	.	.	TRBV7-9	CASSLSKRSYEQYF	TGTGCCAGCAGCTTAAGTAAGCGGTCCTACGAGCAGTACTTC
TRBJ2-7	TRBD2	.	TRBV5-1	CASRTGTSGGAYEQYF	TGCGCCAGCAGGACCGGGACTAGCGGGGGGGCCTACGAGCAGTACTTC
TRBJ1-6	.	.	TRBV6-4	CASSEARGGLSPLHF	TGTGCCAGCAGTGAAGCTCGGGGGGGCCTCTCACCCCTCCACTTT
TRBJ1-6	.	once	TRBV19	CASSAGGYNSPLHF	TGTGCCAGTAGTGCCGGAGGCTATAATTCACCCCTCCACTTT
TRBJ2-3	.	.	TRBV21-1	CASSKAPHRGEEDTQYF	TGTGCCAGCAGCAAAGCGCCCCACAGGGGAGAGGAAGATACGCAGTATTTT
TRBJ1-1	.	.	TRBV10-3	CAISDPDRTQAFF	TGTGCCATCAGTGATCCCGACAGGACACAAGCTTTCTTT
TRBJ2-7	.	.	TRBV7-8	CASSPTGYEQYF	TGTGCCAGCAGCCCCACAGGGTACGAGCAGTACTTC
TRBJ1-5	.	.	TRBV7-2	CASSSQPGISNQPQHF	TGTGCCAGCAGCTCACAACCGGGTATTAGCAATCAGCCCCAGCATTTT
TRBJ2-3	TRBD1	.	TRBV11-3	CASSLGIGQGSFTDTQYF	TGTGCCAGCAGCTTAGGTATCGGACAGGGCTCTTTCACAGATACGCAGTATTTT
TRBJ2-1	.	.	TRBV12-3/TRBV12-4	CASGLQSYNEQFF	TGTGCCAGCGGACTACAATCCTACAATGAGCAGTTCTTC
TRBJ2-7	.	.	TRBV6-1	CASSETRYEQYF	TGTGCCAGCAGTGAAACCAGATACGAGCAGTACTTC
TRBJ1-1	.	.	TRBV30	CAWSLRGGGDTEAFF	TGTGCCTGGAGTCTCCGGGGCGGGGGGGACACTGAAGCTTTCTTT
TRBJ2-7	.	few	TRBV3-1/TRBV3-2	CASSQGLTAAGGQYF	TGTGCCAGCAGCCAAGGCCTTACGGCGGCCGGGGGGCAGTACTTC
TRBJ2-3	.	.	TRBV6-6	CASSWDGGYTQYF	TGTGCCAGCAGTTGGGATGGAGGATATACGCAGTATTTT
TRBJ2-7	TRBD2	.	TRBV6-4	CASVPSRGSYEQYF	TGTGCCAGCGTCCCTTCTCGCGGGAGCTACGAGCAGTACTTC
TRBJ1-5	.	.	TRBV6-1	CASSDSRGVQPQHF	TGTGCCAGCAGTGATTCCAGGGGAGTTCAGCCCCAGCATTTT
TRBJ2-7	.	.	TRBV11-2	CASGGSNYEQYF	TGTGCCAGCGGGGGCTCCAACTACGAGCAGTACTTC
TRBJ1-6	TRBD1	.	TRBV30	CAWSRQGDSPLHF	TGTGCCTGGAGCCGTCAGGGGGATTCACCCCTCCACTTT
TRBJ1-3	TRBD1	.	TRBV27	CASKPQGAFNTIYF	TGTGCCAGCAAACCACAGGGGGCATTCAACACCATATATTTT
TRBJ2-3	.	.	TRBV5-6	CASSLDGSSTDTQYF	TGTGCCAGCAGCTTGGACGGGAGCAGCACAGATACGCAGTATTTT
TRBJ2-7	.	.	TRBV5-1	CASSPGSTVYEQYF	TGCGCCAGCAGCCCAGGGTCTACCGTCTACGAGCAGTACTTC
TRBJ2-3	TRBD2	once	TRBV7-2	CASSLDPSGLAGGQGTQYF	TGTGCCAGCAGCTTAGATCCTTCTGGACTAGCGGGGGGCCAGGGTACGCAGTATTTT